Below, one T cell receptor (beta chain) is given with its context. The record originates from a study of patients and donors after allogeneic stem cell transplantation. TCRdb fed the RT-PCR reads into MiXCR, producing one record per CDR3 protein. Altogether 200,000 to 250,000 distinct CDR3 sequences are present, around 14% being singletons, with the ten largest covering about 9.9%. The receptor's source is a human donor who was either an allogeneic HSCT recipient or a stem cell or donor lymphocyte infusion donor (not recorded which). It is not recorded whose cells these are; they may come from a transplant donor. Sample: blood, either unsorted or a sorted T cell fraction (not recorded which).

Here the CDR3 reads CASSVGQGATGELFF. The CDR3 DNA reads as TGTGCCAGCAGCGTAGGGCAGGGGGCCACCGGGGAGCTGTTTTTT. The chain is built from TRBV9 and TRBJ2-2; 8 positions agree with TRBD1. CDR1 and CDR2 from the germline V gene are SGDLS and YYNGEE. The CDR3 length is 15 residues. After removal of 0 bases from V and 4 bases from J, the junction contained 2 bases not matched to a gene.